Reported below is one TCR beta chain. Repertoires were generated with immunoSEQ multiplex PCR, while TCRdb's copy carries only in-frame clones and drops some. The sample includes roughly 49,000 clones, approximately 81% of them seen just once. The CDR3 consists of 17 residues. Trimming shortened V by 2 bases and J by 0 bases, and 11 bases separated the two germline ends. Germline CDR1 reads MNHEY; CDR2 reads SMNVEV (reference sequence). The sample comes from a study of OX40 agonist ivuxolimab in advanced cancers. The sequencing used CD4+ or CD8+ T cells sorted from blood, collected in a trial of the OX40 agonist ivuxolimab. This TCR was recovered from an adult with an advanced solid tumor such as melanoma, head and neck, liver or kidney cancer. The chain uses TRBV27 and TRBJ2-6, with a weak D call TRBD1 (6 bases). As DNA, the CDR3 is TGTGCCAGCAGTTTACTTGACAGGTTCTCTGGGGCCAACGTCCTGACTTTC. This translates into CASSLLDRFSGANVLTF. Based on the CDR3 plus reference TRBV27 and TRBJ2-6, the full variable domain is EAQVTQNPRYLITVTGKKLTVTCSQNMNHEYMSWYRQDPGLGLRQIYYSMNVEVTDKGDVPEGYKVSRKEKRNFPLILESPSPNQTSLYFCASSLLDRFSGANVLTFGAGSRLTVL.